These T cell receptor beta chains were read from a single sample in a study of blood T cell repertoires in COVID-19. Profiled with immunoSEQ multiplex PCR; TCRdb holds only in-frame clones, not every one. The sample has about 190,000 clones, over 75% seen once. Sequencing was performed on peripheral blood. These TCRs come from a man older than 75 with COVID-19, enrolled during active disease. The CDR3 runs from the conserved cysteine through the conserved F or W. A D gene is named only where the DNA matches it firmly. Clone sizes are given selectively: once, few, many, or a class where the clone is expanded.

v_call	clone_size	j_call	d_call	cdr3_nt	cdr3_aa
TRBV18	NA	TRBJ2-1	TRBD1	TGTGCCAGCTCAGGGGCCGGGACAGGGGTTAATGAGCAGTTCTTC	CASSGAGTGVNEQFF
TRBV18	NA	TRBJ1-2	TRBD1	TGTGCCAGCTCATCCTCGACAGGGGACTATGGCTACACCTTC	CASSSSTGDYGYTF
TRBV7-9	NA	TRBJ1-6	NA	TGTGCCAGCAGCTTAGCATCAGGGGCCTATAATTCACCCCTCCACTTT	CASSLASGAYNSPLHF
TRBV6-5	NA	TRBJ1-1	NA	TGTGCCAGCAGGGGAAGGGCGGGGACTGAAGCTTTCTTT	CASRGRAGTEAFF
TRBV29-1	NA	TRBJ1-2	NA	TGCAGCGCCGGGGAGGGACCCGGAGATGGCTACACCTTC	CSAGEGPGDGYTF
TRBV5-6	NA	TRBJ2-5	NA	TGTGCCAGCAGCTCGTGGAGGGTACGAGAGACCCAGTACTTC	CASSSWRVRETQYF
TRBV9	NA	TRBJ1-1	NA	TGTGCCAGCAGCGTAGCTTGGGGCTTAGCAAACACTGAAGCTTTCTTT	CASSVAWGLANTEAFF
TRBV2	NA	TRBJ1-2	TRBD1	TGTGCCAGCACCACAGGGGGGGCTAGCTATGGCTACACCTTC	CASTTGGASYGYTF
TRBV7-9	NA	TRBJ2-3	NA	TGTGCCAGCAGCTTAGGACTTAGCACAGATACGCAGTATTTT	CASSLGLSTDTQYF
TRBV6-4	NA	TRBJ1-6	TRBD1	TGTGCCAGCAGTGACCCGGACAGGGCGGATTCACCCCTCCACTTT	CASSDPDRADSPLHF
TRBV2	once	TRBJ2-5	NA	TGTGCCAGCAGTGAAGGACAGGCGTTACCCCAAGAGACCCAGTACTTC	CASSEGQALPQETQYF
TRBV9	NA	TRBJ2-1	NA	TGTGCCAGCAGCGCTACAATAACAGGGAACTTATACAATGAGCAGTTCTTC	CASSATITGNLYNEQFF
TRBV25-1	NA	TRBJ1-5	TRBD1	TGTGCCAGCAGTGATACAGGGGGCGATCAGCCCCAGCATTTT	CASSDTGGDQPQHF
TRBV24-1	NA	TRBJ2-7	NA	TGTGCCACCAGTGACACTAACTCCTACGAGCAGTACTTC	CATSDTNSYEQYF
TRBV5-6	NA	TRBJ2-4	TRBD2	TGTGCCAGCAGCTTCGGGGGGGCCAGGAACATTCAGTACTTC	CASSFGGARNIQYF
TRBV12-3/TRBV12-4	NA	TRBJ2-5	TRBD2	TGTGCCAGCAGTTTACGGGAGGCCGAGGCCCAGTACTTC	CASSLREAEAQYF
TRBV12-3/TRBV12-4	NA	TRBJ1-1	NA	TGTGCCAGCAGTTTGGGGGCGAACACTGAAGCTTTCTTT	CASSLGANTEAFF
TRBV4-3	NA	TRBJ1-1	NA	TGCGCCAGCAGCCAAAATTTGAACAGCCCGACTGAAGCTTTCTTT	CASSQNLNSPTEAFF
TRBV10-3	once	TRBJ2-1	TRBD1	TGTGCCATCAGTACCGGGACAGCCTATGCCAATGAGCAGTTCTTC	CAISTGTAYANEQFF
TRBV18	NA	TRBJ1-2	TRBD1	TGTGCCAGCTCACCACCGGGGACAGACTACTATGGCTACACCTTC	CASSPPGTDYYGYTF
TRBV11-2	NA	TRBJ1-1	NA	TGTGCCAGCGGACGCACGACAGGGAACACTGAAGCTTTCTTT	CASGRTTGNTEAFF
TRBV15	NA	TRBJ2-4	NA	TGTGCCACCAGCACCTCAGGGTACTCAGCCAAAAACATTCAGTACTTC	CATSTSGYSAKNIQYF
TRBV9	once	TRBJ2-5	TRBD2	TGTGCCAGCAGCGAGGAGACTAGCGGACGGTCAGAGACCCAGTACTTC	CASSEETSGRSETQYF
TRBV5-1	NA	TRBJ1-1	NA	TGCGCCAGCAGCTCACCAGGTGACACTGAAGCTTTCTTT	CASSSPGDTEAFF
TRBV24-1	NA	TRBJ2-5	TRBD2	TGTGCCACCAGTGGTACTAGCGGGGGGTACCAAGAGACCCAGTACTTC	CATSGTSGGYQETQYF
TRBV25-1	NA	TRBJ1-6	NA	TGTGCCAGCAGGCAGGGTAGCTCCTATAATTCACCCCTCCACTTT	CASRQGSSYNSPLHF
TRBV6-5	NA	TRBJ2-5	NA	TGTGCCAGCTACAGGGTCCAAGAGACCCAGTACTTC	CASYRVQETQYF
TRBV29-1	NA	TRBJ2-2	NA	TGCAGCGTATCGGACATGACCGGGGAGCTGTTTTTT	CSVSDMTGELFF